This T cell receptor beta chain was recorded in a study of blood T cell repertoires in COVID-19. The protocol was immunoSEQ multiplex PCR, while the TCRdb copy is restricted to in-frame clones and leaves out a portion. The sample has some 65,000 clones; about 85% are singletons. From germline, CDR1 is LGHNA and CDR2 YSLEER. V lost 2 bases and J lost 2; bases outside the gene matches: 23. This CDR3 has 21 residues. The sequence came from a man older than 75 with acute or convalescent COVID-19. The genes are TRBV4-3 and TRBJ2-7; TRBD2 agrees at 8 bases. The sequenced sample consisted of peripheral blood. The DNA of the CDR3 is TGCGCCAGCAGCCAATCCAGGGGCGGGGTCTTAGTAGCGGGAAGTCCCTACGAGCAGTACTTC. This codes for CASSQSRGGVLVAGSPYEQYF.